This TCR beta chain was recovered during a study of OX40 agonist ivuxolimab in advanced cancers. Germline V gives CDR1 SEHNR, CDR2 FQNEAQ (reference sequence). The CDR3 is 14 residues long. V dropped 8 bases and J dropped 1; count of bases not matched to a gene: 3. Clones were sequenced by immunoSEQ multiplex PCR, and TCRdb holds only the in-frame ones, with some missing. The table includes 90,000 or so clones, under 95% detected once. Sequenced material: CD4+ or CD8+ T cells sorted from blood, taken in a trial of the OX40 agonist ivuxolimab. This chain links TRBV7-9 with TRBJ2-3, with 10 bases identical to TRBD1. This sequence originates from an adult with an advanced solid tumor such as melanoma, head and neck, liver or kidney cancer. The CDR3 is CASGTGVRTDTQYF. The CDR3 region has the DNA TGTGCCAGCGGGACAGGGGTGCGCACAGATACGCAGTATTTT.